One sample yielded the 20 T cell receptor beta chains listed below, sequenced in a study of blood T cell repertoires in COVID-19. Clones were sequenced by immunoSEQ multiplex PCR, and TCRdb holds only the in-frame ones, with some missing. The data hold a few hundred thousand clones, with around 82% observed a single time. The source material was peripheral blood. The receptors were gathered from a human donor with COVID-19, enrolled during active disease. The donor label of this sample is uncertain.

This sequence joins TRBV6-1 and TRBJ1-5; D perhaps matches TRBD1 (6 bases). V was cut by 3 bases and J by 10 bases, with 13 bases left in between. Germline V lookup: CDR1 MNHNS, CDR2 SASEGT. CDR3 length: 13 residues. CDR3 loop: CASSEGHPLPQHF. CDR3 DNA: TGTGCCAGCAGTGAGGGACATCCCCTACCCCAGCATTTT.

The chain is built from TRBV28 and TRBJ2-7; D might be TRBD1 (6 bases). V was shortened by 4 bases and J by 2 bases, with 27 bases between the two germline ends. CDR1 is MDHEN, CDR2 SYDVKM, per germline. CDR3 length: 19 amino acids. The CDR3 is CASSSEQGWGSTGTYEQYF. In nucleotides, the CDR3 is TGTGCCAGCAGTTCAGAGCAGGGGTGGGGTTCAACTGGAACCTACGAGCAGTACTTC.

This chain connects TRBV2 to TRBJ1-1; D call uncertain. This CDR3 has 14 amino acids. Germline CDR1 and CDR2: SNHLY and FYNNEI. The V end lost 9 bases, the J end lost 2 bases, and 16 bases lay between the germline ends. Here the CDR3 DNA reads TGTGCCAGACCCAAGAGGGAGATAAACACTGAAGCTTTCTTT. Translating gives CARPKREINTEAFF.

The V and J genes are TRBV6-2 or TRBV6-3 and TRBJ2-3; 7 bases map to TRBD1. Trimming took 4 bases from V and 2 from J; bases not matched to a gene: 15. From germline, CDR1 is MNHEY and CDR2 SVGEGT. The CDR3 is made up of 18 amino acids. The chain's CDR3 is CASSSPQGQRRTTDTQYF. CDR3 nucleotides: TGTGCCAGCAGTTCCCCACAGGGGCAAAGACGTACCACAGATACGCAGTATTTT.

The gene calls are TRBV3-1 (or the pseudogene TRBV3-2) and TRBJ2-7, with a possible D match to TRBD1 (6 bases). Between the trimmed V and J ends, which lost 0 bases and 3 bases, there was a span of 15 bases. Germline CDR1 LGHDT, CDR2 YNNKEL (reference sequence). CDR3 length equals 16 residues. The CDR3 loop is CASSQETQGRGYEQYF. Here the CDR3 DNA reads TGTGCCAGCAGCCAAGAAACACAGGGTCGTGGCTACGAGCAGTACTTC.

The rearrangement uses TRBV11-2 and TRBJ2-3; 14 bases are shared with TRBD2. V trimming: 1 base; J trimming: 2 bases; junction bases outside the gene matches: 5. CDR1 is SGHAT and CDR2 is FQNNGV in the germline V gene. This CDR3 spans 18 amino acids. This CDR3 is CASSLGGTSGSITDTQYF. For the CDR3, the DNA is TGTGCCAGCAGCTTAGGGGGGACTAGCGGGAGTATCACAGATACGCAGTATTTT.

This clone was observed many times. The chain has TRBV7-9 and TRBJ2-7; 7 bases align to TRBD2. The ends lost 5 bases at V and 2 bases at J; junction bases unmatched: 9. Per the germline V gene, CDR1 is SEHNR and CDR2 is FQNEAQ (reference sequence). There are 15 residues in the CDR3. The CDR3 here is CASSPTGGGAYEQYF. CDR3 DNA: TGTGCCAGCAGCCCTACGGGTGGGGGGGCCTACGAGCAGTACTTC.

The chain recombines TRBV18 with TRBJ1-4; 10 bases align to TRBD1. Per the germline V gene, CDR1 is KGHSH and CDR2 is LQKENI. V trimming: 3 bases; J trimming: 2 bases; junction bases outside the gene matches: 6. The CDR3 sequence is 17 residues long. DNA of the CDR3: TGTGCCAGCTCACCCCTTCAGGGACAGGGGACTAATGAAAAACTGTTTTTT. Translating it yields CASSPLQGQGTNEKLFF. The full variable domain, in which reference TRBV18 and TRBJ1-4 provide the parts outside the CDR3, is NAGVMQNPRHLVRRRGQEARLRCSPMKGHSHVYWYRQLPEEGLKFMVYLQKENIIDESGMPKERFSAEFPKEGPSILRIQQVVRGDSAAYFCASSPLQGQGTNEKLFFGSGTQLSVL.

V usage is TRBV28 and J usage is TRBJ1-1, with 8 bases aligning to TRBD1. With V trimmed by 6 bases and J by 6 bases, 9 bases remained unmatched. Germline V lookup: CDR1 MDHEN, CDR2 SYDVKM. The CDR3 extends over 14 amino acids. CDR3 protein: CASSKGQVGPEAFF. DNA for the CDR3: TGTGCCAGCAGCAAGGGACAGGTGGGGCCTGAAGCTTTCTTT.

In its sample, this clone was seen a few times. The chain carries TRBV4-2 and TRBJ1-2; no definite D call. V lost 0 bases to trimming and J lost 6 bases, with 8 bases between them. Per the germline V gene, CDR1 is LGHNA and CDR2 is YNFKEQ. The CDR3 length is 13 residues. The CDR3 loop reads CASSQDLSDGYTF. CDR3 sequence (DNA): TGTGCCAGCAGCCAAGATTTGAGCGATGGCTACACCTTC.

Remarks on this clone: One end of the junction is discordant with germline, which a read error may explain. In DNA, the CDR3 is TGTGCCAGCAGCGAGGCCCCCAGGGTCCCCTCCCACGAGCAGTACTTC. This sequence encodes CASSEAPRVPSHEQYF. The genes are TRBV6-2 or TRBV6-3 and TRBJ2-7; perhaps TRBD1 as D (5 bases). This CDR3 comprises 16 residues. From germline, CDR1 is MNHEY and CDR2 SVGEGT.

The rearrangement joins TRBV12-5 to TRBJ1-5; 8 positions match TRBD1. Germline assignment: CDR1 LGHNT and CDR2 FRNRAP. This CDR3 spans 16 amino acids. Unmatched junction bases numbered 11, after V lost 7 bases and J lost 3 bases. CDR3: CASAQGGQDYNQPQHF. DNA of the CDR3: TGTGCTAGTGCTCAAGGGGGACAGGACTACAATCAGCCCCAGCATTTT.

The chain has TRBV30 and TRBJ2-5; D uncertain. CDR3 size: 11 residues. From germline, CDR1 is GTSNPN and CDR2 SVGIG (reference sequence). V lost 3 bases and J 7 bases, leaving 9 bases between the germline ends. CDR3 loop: CAWSLGGTQYF. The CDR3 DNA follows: TGTGCCTGGAGCCTCGGTGGGACCCAGTACTTC.

CDR3 region: CASSYSGGRTDTQYF. CDR3 nucleotide sequence: TGTGCCAGCAGTTATTCGGGGGGACGCACAGATACGCAGTATTTT. The chain has TRBV7-3 and TRBJ2-3; 7 bases match TRBD2. This CDR3 has 15 residues. Trimming at V came to 6 bases and at J to 1 base, leaving 7 bases not matched to a gene. Germline V gives CDR1 SGHTA, CDR2 FQGTGA.

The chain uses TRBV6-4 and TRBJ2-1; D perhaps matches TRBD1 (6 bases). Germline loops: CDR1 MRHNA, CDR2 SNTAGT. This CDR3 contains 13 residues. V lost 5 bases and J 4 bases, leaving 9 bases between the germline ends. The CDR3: CASSPGQYNEQFF. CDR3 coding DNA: TGTGCCAGCAGTCCCGGACAGTACAATGAGCAGTTCTTC.

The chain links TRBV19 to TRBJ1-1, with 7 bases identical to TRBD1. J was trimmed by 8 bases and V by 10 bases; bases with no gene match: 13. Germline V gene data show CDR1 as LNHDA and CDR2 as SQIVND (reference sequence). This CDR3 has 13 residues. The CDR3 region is CATEDRMNSEAFF. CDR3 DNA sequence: TGTGCCACAGAGGACAGGATGAACTCCGAAGCTTTCTTT. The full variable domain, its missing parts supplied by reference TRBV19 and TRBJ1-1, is DGGITQSPKYLFRKEGQNVTLSCEQNLNHDAMYWYRQDPGQGLRLIYYSQIVNDFQKGDIAEGYSVSREKKESFPLTVTSAQKNPTAFYLCATEDRMNSEAFFGQGTRLTVV.

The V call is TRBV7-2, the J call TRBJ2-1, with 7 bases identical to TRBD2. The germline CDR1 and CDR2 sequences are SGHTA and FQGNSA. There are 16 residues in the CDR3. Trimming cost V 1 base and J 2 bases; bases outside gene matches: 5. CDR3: CASSLVAGATYNEQFF. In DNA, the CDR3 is TGTGCCAGCAGCTTAGTGGCGGGAGCTACCTACAATGAGCAGTTCTTC.

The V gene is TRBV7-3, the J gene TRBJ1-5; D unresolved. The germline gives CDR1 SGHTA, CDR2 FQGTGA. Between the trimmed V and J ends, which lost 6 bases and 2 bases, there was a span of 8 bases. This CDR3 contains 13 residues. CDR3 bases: TGTGCCAGCAGTTCAGATGGCAATCAGCCCCAGCATTTT. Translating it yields CASSSDGNQPQHF.

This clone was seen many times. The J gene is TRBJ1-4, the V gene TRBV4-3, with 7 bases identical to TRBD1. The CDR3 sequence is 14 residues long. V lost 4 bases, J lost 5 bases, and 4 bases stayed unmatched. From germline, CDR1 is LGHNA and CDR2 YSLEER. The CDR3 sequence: CASSRDSSNEKLFF. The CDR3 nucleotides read TGCGCCAGCAGCCGGGACAGCTCAAATGAAAAACTGTTTTTT.

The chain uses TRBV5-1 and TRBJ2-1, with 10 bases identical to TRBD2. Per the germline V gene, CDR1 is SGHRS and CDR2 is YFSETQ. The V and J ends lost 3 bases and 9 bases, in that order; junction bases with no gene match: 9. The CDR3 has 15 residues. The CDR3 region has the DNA TGCGCCAGCAGCTCGGGACTAGCGAGGGTGCGTGAGCAGTTCTTC. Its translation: CASSSGLARVREQFF.